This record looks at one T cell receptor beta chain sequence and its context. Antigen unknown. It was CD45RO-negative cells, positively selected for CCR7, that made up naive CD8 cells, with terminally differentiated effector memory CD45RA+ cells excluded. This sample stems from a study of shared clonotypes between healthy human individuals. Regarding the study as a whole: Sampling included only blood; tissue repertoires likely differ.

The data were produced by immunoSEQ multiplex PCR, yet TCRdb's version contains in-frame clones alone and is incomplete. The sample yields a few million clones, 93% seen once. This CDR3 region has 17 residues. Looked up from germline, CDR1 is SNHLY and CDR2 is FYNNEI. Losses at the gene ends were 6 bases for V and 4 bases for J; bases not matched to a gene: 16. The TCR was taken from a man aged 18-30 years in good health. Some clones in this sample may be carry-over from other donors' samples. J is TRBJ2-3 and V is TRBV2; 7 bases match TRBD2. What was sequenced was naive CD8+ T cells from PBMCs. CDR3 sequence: CASSGGSENNPPDTQYF. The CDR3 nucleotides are TGTGCCAGCAGCGGGGGGTCGGAGAATAATCCCCCAGATACGCAGTATTTT.